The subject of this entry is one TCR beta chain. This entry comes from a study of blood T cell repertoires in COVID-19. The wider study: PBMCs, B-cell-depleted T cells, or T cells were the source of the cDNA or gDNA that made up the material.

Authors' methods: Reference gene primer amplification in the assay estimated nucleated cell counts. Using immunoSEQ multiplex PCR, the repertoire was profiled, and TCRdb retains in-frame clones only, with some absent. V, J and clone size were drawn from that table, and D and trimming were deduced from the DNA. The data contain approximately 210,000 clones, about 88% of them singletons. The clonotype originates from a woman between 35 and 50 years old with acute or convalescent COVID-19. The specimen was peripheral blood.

In DNA form, the CDR3 reads TGTGCCACCAGCAGAGATAGGGGGCTGGATCAGCCCCAGCATTTT. Amino acids: CATSRDRGLDQPQHF. This chain joins TRBV15 and TRBJ1-5; TRBD1 matches at 7 bases. This CDR3 comprises 15 residues. With V trimmed by 0 bases and J by 5 bases, 4 bases remained unmatched. In germline, CDR1 is LNHNV, CDR2 YYDKDF (reference sequence).